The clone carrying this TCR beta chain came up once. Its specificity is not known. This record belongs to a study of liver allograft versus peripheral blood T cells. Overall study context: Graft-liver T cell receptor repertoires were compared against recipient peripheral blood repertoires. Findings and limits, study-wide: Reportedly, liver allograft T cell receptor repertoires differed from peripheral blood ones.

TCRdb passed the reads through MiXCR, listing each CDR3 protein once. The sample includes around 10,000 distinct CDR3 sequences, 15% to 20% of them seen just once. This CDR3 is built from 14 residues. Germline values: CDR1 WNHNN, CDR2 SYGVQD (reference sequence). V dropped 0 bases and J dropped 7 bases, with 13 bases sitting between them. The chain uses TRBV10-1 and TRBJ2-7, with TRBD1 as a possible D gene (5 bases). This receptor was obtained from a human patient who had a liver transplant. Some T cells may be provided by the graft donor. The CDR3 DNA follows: TGCGCCAGCAGTGAGTCGACAGACCCTAGTGAGCAGTACTTC. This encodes CASSESTDPSEQYF.